This passage covers 23 T cell receptor beta chains from one sample sequenced in a study of blood T cell dynamics during melanoma immunotherapy. The data were produced by immunoSEQ multiplex PCR, yet TCRdb's version contains in-frame clones alone and is incomplete. The table records over 10,000 clones, about 90% of them present only once. The time point denotes: pre-treatment baseline. The sample in question was effector memory CD8+ T cells from blood, obtained from a patient treated with checkpoint blockade. The receptors derive from a human donor with melanoma.

The chain is built from TRBV9 and TRBJ2-1, with D possibly being TRBD1 (5 bases). Germline-derived CDR1 and CDR2 are SGDLS and YYNGEE. Trimming took off 3 bases at V and 2 bases at J, with 12 bases between the two ends. This CDR3 is built from 15 residues. The DNA for the CDR3 is TGTGCCAGCAGCGAGATGACAGCTGCCTACAATGAGCAGTTCTTC. Its translation is CASSEMTAAYNEQFF.

V is TRBV6-1 and J is TRBJ2-5; TRBD1 is a possible D gene (5 bases). Near its end, the DNA agrees better with TRBJ2-7, so the J call may be wrong. Germline V gives CDR1 MNHNS, CDR2 SASEGT. The CDR3 contains 15 residues. The CDR3 DNA reads as TGTGCCAGCAGCCCTGACAGCCTTCTGACCTACGAGCAGTACTTC. Translating gives CASSPDSLLTYEQYF.

This clone was picked up one time. The chain joins TRBV4-1 to TRBJ2-1, with 8 bases aligning to TRBD1. The CDR3 runs 18 residues. Germline CDR1 is MGHRA and CDR2 is YSYEKL. Unmatched junction bases numbered 12, after V lost 0 bases and J lost 5 bases. The CDR3 DNA is TGCGCCAGCAGCCAAGATTCCCCAGGGGGCAGTTATCACAATGAGCAGTTCTTC. Translated, it gives CASSQDSPGGSYHNEQFF.

This sequence joins TRBV7-9 and TRBJ2-5; 11 nucleotides line up with TRBD2. J was trimmed by 1 base and V by 1 base; bases with no gene match: 5. The length of the CDR3 is 17 residues. Looked up from germline, CDR1 is SEHNR and CDR2 is FQNEAQ (reference sequence). CDR3 DNA sequence: TGTGCCAGCAGCTTAGATCCTAGCGGGAGGTTCCAAGAGACCCAGTACTTC. Amino acids: CASSLDPSGRFQETQYF.

This chain joins TRBV9 and TRBJ2-7; D is possibly TRBD1 or TRBD2 (5 bases each). The V gene lost 4 bases and the J gene lost 1 base, with 18 bases spanning the gap. This CDR3 is built from 16 residues. Per the germline V gene, CDR1 is SGDLS and CDR2 is YYNGEE. CDR3 in amino acids: CASSPTGRSRSYEQYF. In DNA, the CDR3 is TGTGCCAGCAGCCCAACGGGACGGAGCCGTTCCTACGAGCAGTACTTC.

This clone was seen a single time. The V gene is TRBV27, the J gene TRBJ1-1; D not certain. This CDR3 spans 13 amino acids. Deletions cut 6 bases from V and 3 bases from J, with 11 bases between. In germline, CDR1 is MNHEY, CDR2 SMNVEV (reference sequence). Here the CDR3 reads CASRIGSHTEAFF. The CDR3 bases are TGTGCCAGCAGGATAGGTTCCCACACTGAAGCTTTCTTT.

The chain has TRBV29-1 and TRBJ1-1; D might be TRBD1 (5 bases). The V end was cut by 8 bases, the J end by 4 bases, with 20 bases between. The CDR3 is 14 residues long. CDR1 and CDR2 (germline): SQVTM, ANQGSEA. The CDR3 spells CSPIGTEKGTEAFF. As DNA, the CDR3 is TGCAGCCCTATCGGGACGGAGAAAGGCACTGAAGCTTTCTTT.

The rearrangement links TRBV19 to TRBJ2-7; D unresolved. Trimming took 3 bases from V and 2 from J, leaving 11 bases between them. This CDR3 has 14 residues. Germline loops: CDR1 LNHDA, CDR2 SQIVND (reference sequence). This CDR3 reads CASSIAVTTYEQYF. The DNA of the CDR3 is TGTGCCAGTAGTATCGCGGTGACAACCTACGAGCAGTACTTC. The variable domain in full, with the rest retrieved from reference TRBV19 and TRBJ2-7, is DGGITQSPKYLFRKEGQNVTLSCEQNLNHDAMYWYRQDPGQGLRLIYYSQIVNDFQKGDIAEGYSVSREKKESFPLTVTSAQKNPTAFYLCASSIAVTTYEQYFGPGTRLTVT.

The chain has TRBV5-6 and TRBJ1-4; no firm D call. V lost 4 bases and J lost 8, with 6 bases in between. Germline V gene data show CDR1 as SGHDT and CDR2 as YYEEEE. The CDR3 loop spans 11 amino acids. The CDR3 is CASSLGEKLFF. The CDR3 DNA is TGTGCCAGCAGCCTAGGGGAAAAACTGTTTTTT.

The chain has TRBV29-1 and TRBJ2-2; maybe TRBD1 (5 bases). With 5 bases removed from V and 0 bases from J, the gap between germline ends came to 7 bases. CDR3 length: 13 residues. CDR1 and CDR2 (germline): SQVTM, ANQGSEA. CDR3 bases: TGCAGCGTTCTAGGGGCGAACACCGGGGAGCTGTTTTTT. It is translated as CSVLGANTGELFF.

The chain employs TRBV18 and TRBJ1-6, with D maybe TRBD1 (6 bases). The germline gives CDR1 KGHSH, CDR2 LQKENI. The CDR3 spans 16 residues. The V end was cut by 4 bases, the J end by 7 bases, with 17 bases between. The CDR3 reads CASSQPLQGSNSPLHF. The DNA of the CDR3 is TGTGCCAGCTCACAACCCCTGCAGGGGTCGAATTCACCCCTCCACTTT.

This chain joins TRBV4-1 and TRBJ2-7; no clear D gene. With 0 bases removed from V and 2 bases from J, the gap between germline ends came to 11 bases. The CDR3 loop spans 15 amino acids. Germline V gene data show CDR1 as MGHRA and CDR2 as YSYEKL. Here the CDR3 reads CASSQDYQEPYEQYF. DNA of the CDR3: TGCGCCAGCAGCCAAGATTACCAGGAGCCCTACGAGCAGTACTTC.

The rearrangement uses TRBV5-8 and TRBJ2-2, with D possibly matching TRBD1 (5 bases). V lost 1 base, J lost 3 bases, and 10 bases lay in between. In germline, CDR1 is SGHTS, CDR2 YDEGEE. This CDR3 region has 15 residues. The CDR3 loop is CASSLTDSYTGELFF. The CDR3 bases are TGTGCCAGCAGCTTGACTGACAGCTACACCGGGGAGCTGTTTTTT. The whole variable domain, filled in from reference TRBV5-8 and TRBJ2-2, reads EAGVTQSPTHLIKTRGQQATLRCSPISGHTSVYWYQQALGLGLQFLLWYDEGEERNRGNFPPRFSGRQFPNYSSELNVNALELEDSALYLCASSLTDSYTGELFFGEGSRLTVL.

CDR3 region: CASSQEITGASNYGYTF. CDR3 nucleotides: TGCGCCAGCAGCCAAGAAATAACAGGGGCATCTAACTATGGCTACACCTTC. The chain links TRBV4-3 to TRBJ1-2, with 7 nucleotides matching TRBD1. Per the germline V gene, CDR1 is LGHNA and CDR2 is YSLEER. V was pared by 0 bases and J by 0 bases, with 7 bases of the junction left unmatched. This CDR3 has 17 residues.

This clone is a singleton in its sample. The V and J genes are TRBV18 and TRBJ2-1, with TRBD1 identical over 9 bases. The CDR3 length is 16 residues. Per germline, CDR1 KGHSH and CDR2 LQKENI. J was trimmed by 4 bases and V by 3 bases; bases with no gene match: 7. CDR3: CASSPSGTGNYNEQFF. In nucleotides, the CDR3 is TGTGCCAGCTCACCTTCCGGGACAGGGAATTACAATGAGCAGTTCTTC.

V is TRBV27 and J is TRBJ2-1; 7 positions match TRBD1. This CDR3 comprises 15 residues. The germline CDR1 and CDR2 sequences are MNHEY and SMNVEV (reference sequence). V shed 7 bases and J 0 bases; nucleotides not matched to a gene: 6. The CDR3 coding sequence is TGTGCCAGCACCGCCCGGGACAGCTCCTACAATGAGCAGTTCTTC. Protein sequence: CASTARDSSYNEQFF.

This chain connects TRBV29-1 to TRBJ2-7, with D possibly called TRBD1 or TRBD2 (7 bases each). The germline gives CDR1 SQVTM, CDR2 ANQGSEA. The CDR3 is made up of 16 amino acids. Trimming removed 4 bases at V and 6 bases at J, with 25 bases between. The CDR3 region is CSVAGGGDRPTVEQYF. CDR3 coding DNA: TGCAGCGTTGCGGGGGGAGGGGACAGACCGACGGTCGAGCAGTACTTC.

The chain uses TRBV9 and TRBJ2-3; 7 nucleotides line up with TRBD1. Germline-derived CDR1 and CDR2 are SGDLS and YYNGEE. This CDR3 spans 16 amino acids. The ends lost 4 bases at V and 1 base at J; junction bases unmatched: 9. The DNA for the CDR3 is TGTGCCAGCAGCAGTGAGACAGGGTCCGGCACAGATACGCAGTATTTT. Translating gives CASSSETGSGTDTQYF.

This chain joins TRBV6-1 and TRBJ1-1, with unresolved D. This CDR3 is built from 10 residues. Germline CDR1 MNHNS, CDR2 SASEGT. The germline V and J ends were trimmed by 7 bases and 7 bases, with 7 bases remaining between them. The CDR3 DNA sequence: TGTGCCAGCAATGGGGATGAAGCTTTCTTT. It yields the protein CASNGDEAFF.

The rearrangement uses TRBV11-2 and TRBJ2-3; the D gene is possibly TRBD1 (7 bases). The V gene lost 2 bases and the J gene lost 2 bases, with 14 bases spanning the gap. Germline V CDR1 and CDR2: SGHAT, FQNNGV. The length of the CDR3 is 16 residues. The DNA of the CDR3 is TGTGCCAGCAGCTTAAGGCAGGGGGACTTCACAGATACGCAGTATTTT. Protein sequence: CASSLRQGDFTDTQYF.

In this sample, this clone turned up once. This chain links TRBV19 with TRBJ2-1, with TRBD2 matching 7 bases. J gave up 8 bases and V 2 bases, and 0 bases lay outside the gene matches. The V gene's germline CDR1 is LNHDA and CDR2 SQIVND (reference sequence). CDR3 length equals 12 residues. In DNA, the CDR3 is TGTGCCAGTAGTATAACTAGCGATGAGCAGTTCTTC. Translated: CASSITSDEQFF.

The rearrangement links TRBV27 to TRBJ1-1, with a weak D call TRBD1 (5 bases). The CDR3 is 17 amino acids. Germline CDR1 MNHEY, CDR2 SMNVEV (reference sequence). Trimming shortened V by 1 base and J by 1 base, and 16 bases separated the two germline ends. The CDR3, as DNA: TGTGCCAGCAGTTTATTCTACAGTGGGCAGGGGAACACTGAAGCTTTCTTT. Encoded protein: CASSLFYSGQGNTEAFF.

The chain carries TRBV2 and TRBJ2-7, with TRBD2 matching 8 bases. Germline CDR1 and CDR2: SNHLY and FYNNEI. This CDR3 is built from 17 residues. V dropped 1 base and J dropped 4; count of bases not matched to a gene: 12. In DNA form, the CDR3 reads TGTGCCAGCAGTGAAGAGGCGAGCGGGAGAGGTTCTTACGAGCAGTACTTC. It specifies CASSEEASGRGSYEQYF.